These 2 T cell receptor beta chains were sequenced from one sample in a study of cytomegalovirus exposure and HLA in healthy donors. Both 60 Vbeta primers and 13 Jbeta primers went into the PCR. Assay: immunoSEQ multiplex PCR; the TCRdb copy retains only in-frame clones and omits some. In total, the table holds more than 140,000 clones. The specimen was PBMCs. The source is a woman younger than 35 in good health and CMV-seronegative.

The chain has TRBV6-5 and TRBJ1-3; 8 nucleotides align to TRBD1. V shed 0 bases, J shed 1 base, and the junction held 2 bases outside the gene matches. Germline V CDR1 and CDR2: MNHEY, SVGAGI. This CDR3 is 16 amino acids long. CDR3 in amino acids: CASSYSRTGSGNTIYF. The CDR3, as DNA: TGTGCCAGCAGTTACTCCCGGACAGGGTCTGGAAACACCATATATTTT.

The chain combines TRBV4-1 with TRBJ1-2, with unresolved D. CDR1 and CDR2 from the germline V gene are MGHRA and YSYEKL. The CDR3 spans 17 residues. V lost 0 bases and J 5 bases, leaving 19 bases between the germline ends. In DNA form, the CDR3 reads TGCGCCAGCAGCCAAGATCGGGATCCCCTCCTTGAGTATGGCTACACCTTC. Translating it yields CASSQDRDPLLEYGYTF.